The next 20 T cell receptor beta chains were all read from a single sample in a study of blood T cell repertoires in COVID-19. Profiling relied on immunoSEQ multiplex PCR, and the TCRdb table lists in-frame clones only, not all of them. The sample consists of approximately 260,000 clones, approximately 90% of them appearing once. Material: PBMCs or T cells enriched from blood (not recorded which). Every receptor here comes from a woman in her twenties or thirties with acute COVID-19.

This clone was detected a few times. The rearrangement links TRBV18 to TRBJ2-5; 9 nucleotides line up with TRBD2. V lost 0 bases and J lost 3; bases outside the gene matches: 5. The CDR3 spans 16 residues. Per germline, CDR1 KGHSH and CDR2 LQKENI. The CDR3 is CASSPPAGGRKETQYF. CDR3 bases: TGTGCCAGCTCACCACCGGCGGGAGGGCGGAAAGAGACCCAGTACTTC.

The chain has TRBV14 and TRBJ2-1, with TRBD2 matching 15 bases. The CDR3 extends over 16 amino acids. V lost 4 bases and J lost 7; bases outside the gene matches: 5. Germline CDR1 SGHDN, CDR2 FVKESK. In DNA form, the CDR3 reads TGTGCCAGCAGCCCGGGGACTAGCGGGGGGCTAAATGAGCAGTTCTTC. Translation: CASSPGTSGGLNEQFF.

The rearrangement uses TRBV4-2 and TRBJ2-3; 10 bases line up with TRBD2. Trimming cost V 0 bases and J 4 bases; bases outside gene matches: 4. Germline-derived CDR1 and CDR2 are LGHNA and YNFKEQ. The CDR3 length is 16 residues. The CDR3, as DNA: TGTGCCAGCAGCCAAGAAGCGGGGGGGCGCGCAGATACGCAGTATTTT. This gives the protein CASSQEAGGRADTQYF.

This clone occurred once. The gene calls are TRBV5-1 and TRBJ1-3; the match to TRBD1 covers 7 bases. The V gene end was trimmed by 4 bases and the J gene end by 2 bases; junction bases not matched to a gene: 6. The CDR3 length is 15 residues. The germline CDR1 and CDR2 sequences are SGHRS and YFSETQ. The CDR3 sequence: CASSLPTGTGNTIYF. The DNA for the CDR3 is TGCGCCAGCAGCCTGCCGACAGGGACTGGAAACACCATATATTTT.

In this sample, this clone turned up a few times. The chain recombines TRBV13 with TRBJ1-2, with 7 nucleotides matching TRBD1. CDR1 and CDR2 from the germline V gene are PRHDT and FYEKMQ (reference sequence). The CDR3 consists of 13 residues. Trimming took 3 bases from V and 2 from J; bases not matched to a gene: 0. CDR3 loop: CASSLTGNYGYTF. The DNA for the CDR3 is TGTGCCAGCAGCTTGACAGGGAACTATGGCTACACCTTC.

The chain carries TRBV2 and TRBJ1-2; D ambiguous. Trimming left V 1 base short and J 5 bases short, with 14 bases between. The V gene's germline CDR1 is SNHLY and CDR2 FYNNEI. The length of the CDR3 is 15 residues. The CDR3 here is CASSEDPSFGYGYTF. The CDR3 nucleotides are TGTGCCAGCAGTGAAGATCCATCCTTCGGTTATGGCTACACCTTC.

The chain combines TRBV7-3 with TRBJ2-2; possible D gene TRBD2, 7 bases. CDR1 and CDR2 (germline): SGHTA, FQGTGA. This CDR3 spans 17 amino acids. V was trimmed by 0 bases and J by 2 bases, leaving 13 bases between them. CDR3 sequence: CASSLTGGGPNTGELFF. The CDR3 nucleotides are TGTGCCAGCAGCTTAACCGGCGGGGGCCCAAACACCGGGGAGCTGTTTTTT.

For the CDR3, the DNA is TGTGCCAGCAGTTTATCGATCGGGGACATTAATGAAAAACTGTTTTTT. It is translated as CASSLSIGDINEKLFF. The chain uses TRBV27 and TRBJ1-4, with D tentatively TRBD1 (6 bases). With 0 bases removed from V and 4 bases from J, the gap between germline ends came to 12 bases. The germline CDR1 and CDR2 sequences are MNHEY and SMNVEV (reference sequence). The CDR3 runs to 16 residues.

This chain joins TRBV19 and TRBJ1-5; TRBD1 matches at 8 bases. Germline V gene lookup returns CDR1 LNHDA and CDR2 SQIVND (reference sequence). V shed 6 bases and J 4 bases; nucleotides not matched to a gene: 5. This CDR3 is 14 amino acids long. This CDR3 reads CASRTTGENQPQHF. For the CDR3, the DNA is TGTGCCAGTAGGACGACAGGGGAAAATCAGCCCCAGCATTTT.

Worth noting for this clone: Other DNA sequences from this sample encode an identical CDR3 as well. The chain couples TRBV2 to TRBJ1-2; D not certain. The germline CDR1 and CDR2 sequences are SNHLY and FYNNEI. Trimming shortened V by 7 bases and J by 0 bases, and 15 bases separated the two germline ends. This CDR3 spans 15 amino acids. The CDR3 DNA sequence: TGTGCCAGCAATAAGGAGGTTGGCGCTAACTATGGCTACACCTTC. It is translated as CASNKEVGANYGYTF.

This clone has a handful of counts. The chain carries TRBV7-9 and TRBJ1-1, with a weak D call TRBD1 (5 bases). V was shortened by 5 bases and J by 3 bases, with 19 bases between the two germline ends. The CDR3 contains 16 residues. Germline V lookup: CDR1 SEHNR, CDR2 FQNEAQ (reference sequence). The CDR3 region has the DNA TGTGCCAGCAGCACCGACAGAGCAAGGACGGACACTGAAGCTTTCTTT. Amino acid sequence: CASSTDRARTDTEAFF.

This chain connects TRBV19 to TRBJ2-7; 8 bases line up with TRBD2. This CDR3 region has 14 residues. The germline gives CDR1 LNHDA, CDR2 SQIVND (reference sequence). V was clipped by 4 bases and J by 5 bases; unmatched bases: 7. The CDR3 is CASSNGLAANEQYF. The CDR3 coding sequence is TGTGCCAGTAGTAACGGACTAGCCGCCAACGAGCAGTACTTC.

CDR3 in DNA: TGTGCCAGCAGTTCCTCGAGGGGGATCTGGACTGAAGCTTTCTTT. It yields the protein CASSSSRGIWTEAFF. The chain joins TRBV27 to TRBJ1-1, with a possible D match to TRBD1 (6 bases). The CDR3 contains 15 residues. Trimming shortened V by 4 bases and J by 5 bases, and 17 bases separated the two germline ends. The germline gives CDR1 MNHEY, CDR2 SMNVEV (reference sequence).

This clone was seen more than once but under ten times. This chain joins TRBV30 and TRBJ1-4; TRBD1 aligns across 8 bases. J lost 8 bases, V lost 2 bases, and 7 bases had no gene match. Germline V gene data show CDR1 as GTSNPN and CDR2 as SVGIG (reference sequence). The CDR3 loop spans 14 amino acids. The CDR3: CAWSSGTGLEKLFF. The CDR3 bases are TGTGCCTGGAGTTCTGGGACAGGATTGGAAAAACTGTTTTTT.

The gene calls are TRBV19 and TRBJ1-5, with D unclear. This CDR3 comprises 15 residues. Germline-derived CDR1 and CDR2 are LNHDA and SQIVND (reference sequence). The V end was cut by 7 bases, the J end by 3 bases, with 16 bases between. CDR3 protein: CASTPWRVANQPQHF. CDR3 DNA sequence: TGTGCCAGTACTCCATGGAGAGTTGCCAATCAGCCCCAGCATTTT.

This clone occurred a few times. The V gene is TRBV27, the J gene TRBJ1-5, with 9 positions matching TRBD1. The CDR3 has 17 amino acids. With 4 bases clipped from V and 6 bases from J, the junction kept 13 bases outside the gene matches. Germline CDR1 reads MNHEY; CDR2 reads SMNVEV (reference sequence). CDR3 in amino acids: CASSSTSGTGRGQPQHF. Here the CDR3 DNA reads TGTGCCAGCAGTTCCACCTCCGGGACAGGGAGGGGTCAGCCCCAGCATTTT.

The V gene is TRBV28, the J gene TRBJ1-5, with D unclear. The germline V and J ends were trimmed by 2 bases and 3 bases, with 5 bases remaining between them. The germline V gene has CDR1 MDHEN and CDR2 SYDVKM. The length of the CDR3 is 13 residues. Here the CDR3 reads CASSLTDNQPQHF. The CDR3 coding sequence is TGTGCCAGCAGTTTAACAGACAATCAGCCCCAGCATTTT.

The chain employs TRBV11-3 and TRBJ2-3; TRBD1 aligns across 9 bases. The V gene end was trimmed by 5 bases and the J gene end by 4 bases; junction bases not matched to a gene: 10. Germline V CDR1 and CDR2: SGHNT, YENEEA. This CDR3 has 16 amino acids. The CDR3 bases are TGTGCCAGCAGCCTTGGGACAGGGCGGACCCCAGATACGCAGTATTTT. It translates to CASSLGTGRTPDTQYF.

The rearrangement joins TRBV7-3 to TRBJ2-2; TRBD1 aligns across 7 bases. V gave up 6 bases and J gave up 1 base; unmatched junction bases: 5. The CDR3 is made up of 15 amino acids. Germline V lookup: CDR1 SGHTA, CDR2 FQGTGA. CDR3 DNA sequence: TGTGCCAGCAGGAATGGACAGGAGAACACCGGGGAGCTGTTTTTT. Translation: CASRNGQENTGELFF.

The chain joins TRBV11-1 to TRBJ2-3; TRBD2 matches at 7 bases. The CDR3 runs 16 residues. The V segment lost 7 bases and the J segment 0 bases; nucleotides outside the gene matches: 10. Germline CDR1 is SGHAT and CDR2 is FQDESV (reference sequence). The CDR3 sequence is CASTRLARLSTDTQYF. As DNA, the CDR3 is TGTGCCAGCACCCGACTAGCCCGCCTCAGCACAGATACGCAGTATTTT. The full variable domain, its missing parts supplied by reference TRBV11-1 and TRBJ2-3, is EAEVAQSPRYKITEKSQAVAFWCDPISGHATLYWYRQILGQGPELLVQFQDESVVDDSQLPKDRFSAERLKGVDSTLKIQPAELGDSAMYLCASTRLARLSTDTQYFGPGTRLTVL.